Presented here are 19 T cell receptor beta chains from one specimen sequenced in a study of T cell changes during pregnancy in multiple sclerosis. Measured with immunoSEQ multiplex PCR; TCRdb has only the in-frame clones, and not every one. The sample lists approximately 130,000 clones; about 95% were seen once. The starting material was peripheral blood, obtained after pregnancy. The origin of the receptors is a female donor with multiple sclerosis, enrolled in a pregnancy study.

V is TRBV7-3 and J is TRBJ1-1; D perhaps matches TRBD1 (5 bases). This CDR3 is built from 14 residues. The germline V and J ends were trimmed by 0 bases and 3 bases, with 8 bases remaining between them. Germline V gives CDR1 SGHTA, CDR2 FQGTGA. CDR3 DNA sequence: TGTGCCAGCAGCTTAACGCCCAGGGACACTGAAGCTTTCTTT. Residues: CASSLTPRDTEAFF.

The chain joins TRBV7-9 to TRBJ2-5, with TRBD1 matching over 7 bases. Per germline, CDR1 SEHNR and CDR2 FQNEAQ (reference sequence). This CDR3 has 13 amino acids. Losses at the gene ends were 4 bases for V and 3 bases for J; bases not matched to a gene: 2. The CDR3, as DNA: TGTGCCAGCAGCTACGGGACAGAAGAGACCCAGTACTTC. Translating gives CASSYGTEETQYF.

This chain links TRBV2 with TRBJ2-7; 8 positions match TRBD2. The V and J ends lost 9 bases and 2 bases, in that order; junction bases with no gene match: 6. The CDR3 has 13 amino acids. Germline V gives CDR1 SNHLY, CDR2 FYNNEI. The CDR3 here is CASVAGLAYEQYF. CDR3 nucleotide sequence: TGTGCCAGTGTAGCGGGACTCGCCTACGAGCAGTACTTC.

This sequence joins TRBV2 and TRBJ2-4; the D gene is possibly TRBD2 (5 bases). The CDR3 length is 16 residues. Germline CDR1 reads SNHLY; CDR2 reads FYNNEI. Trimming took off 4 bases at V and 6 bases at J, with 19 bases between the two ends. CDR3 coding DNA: TGTGCCAGCAGTGCGGGAAAGCGAATCACGGGAAACATTCAGTACTTC. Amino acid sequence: CASSAGKRITGNIQYF.

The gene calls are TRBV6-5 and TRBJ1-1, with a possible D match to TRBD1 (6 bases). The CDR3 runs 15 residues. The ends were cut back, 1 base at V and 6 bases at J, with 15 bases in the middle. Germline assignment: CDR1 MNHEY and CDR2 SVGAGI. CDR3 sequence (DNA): TGTGCCAGCAGTTACTGGAAAGGGGGAGAGGCTGAAGCTTTCTTT. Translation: CASSYWKGGEAEAFF.

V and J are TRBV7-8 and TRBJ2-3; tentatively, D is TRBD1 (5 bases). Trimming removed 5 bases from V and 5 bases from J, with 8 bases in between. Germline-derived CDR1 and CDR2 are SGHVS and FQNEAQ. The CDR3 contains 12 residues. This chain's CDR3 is CASSPDRDTQYF. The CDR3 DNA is TGTGCCAGCAGCCCAGACAGAGATACGCAGTATTTT.

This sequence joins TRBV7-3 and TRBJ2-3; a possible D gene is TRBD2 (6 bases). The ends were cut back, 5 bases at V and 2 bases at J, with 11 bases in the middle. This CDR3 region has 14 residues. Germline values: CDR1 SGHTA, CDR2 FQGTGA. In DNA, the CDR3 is TGTGCCAGCAGCCCGGGGGTCCCCACAGATACGCAGTATTTT. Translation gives CASSPGVPTDTQYF.

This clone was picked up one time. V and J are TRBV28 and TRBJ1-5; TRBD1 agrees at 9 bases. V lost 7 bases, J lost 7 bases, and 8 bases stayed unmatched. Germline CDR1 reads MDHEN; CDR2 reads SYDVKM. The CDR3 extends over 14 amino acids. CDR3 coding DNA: TGTGCCAGCAATGCCGGGACAGGGAGACAGCCCCAGCATTTT. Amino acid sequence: CASNAGTGRQPQHF.

For the CDR3, the DNA is TGTGCCACCAGCAGAGATCATCAGGGGGCGGGCACTGAAGCTTTCTTT. As protein: CATSRDHQGAGTEAFF. The chain has TRBV15 and TRBJ1-1; 8 positions agree with TRBD1. Trimming cost V 0 bases and J 4 bases; bases outside gene matches: 7. From germline, CDR1 is LNHNV and CDR2 YYDKDF (reference sequence). The CDR3 is made up of 16 amino acids.

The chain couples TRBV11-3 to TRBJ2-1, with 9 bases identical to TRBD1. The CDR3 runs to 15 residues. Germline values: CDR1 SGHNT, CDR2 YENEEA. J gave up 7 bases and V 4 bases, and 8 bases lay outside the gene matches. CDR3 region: CASSSPRTGANEQFF. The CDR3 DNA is TGTGCCAGCAGCTCCCCTAGGACAGGGGCAAATGAGCAGTTCTTC. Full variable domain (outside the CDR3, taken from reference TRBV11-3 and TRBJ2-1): EAGVVQSPRYKIIEKKQPVAFWCNPISGHNTLYWYLQNLGQGPELLIRYENEEAVDDSQLPKDRFSAERLKGVDSTLKIQPAELGDSAVYLCASSSPRTGANEQFFGPGTRLTVL.

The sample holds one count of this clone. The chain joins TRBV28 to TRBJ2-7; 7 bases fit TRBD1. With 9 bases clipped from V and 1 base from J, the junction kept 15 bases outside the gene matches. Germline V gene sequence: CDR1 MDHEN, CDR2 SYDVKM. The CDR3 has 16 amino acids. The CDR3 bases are TGTGCCAGTACCTCCGATAGACAGGGCAAGTCCTACGAGCAGTACTTC. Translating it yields CASTSDRQGKSYEQYF.

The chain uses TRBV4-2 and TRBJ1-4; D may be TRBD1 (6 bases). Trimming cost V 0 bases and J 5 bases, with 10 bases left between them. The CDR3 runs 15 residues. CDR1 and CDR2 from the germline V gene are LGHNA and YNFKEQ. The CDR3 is CASSQDTGKNEKLFF. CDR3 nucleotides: TGTGCCAGCAGCCAAGACACAGGGAAGAATGAAAAACTGTTTTTT.

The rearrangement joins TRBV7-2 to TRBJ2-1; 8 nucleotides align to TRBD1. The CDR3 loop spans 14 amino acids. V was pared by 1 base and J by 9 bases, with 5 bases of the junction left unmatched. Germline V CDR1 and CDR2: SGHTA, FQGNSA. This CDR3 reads CASSLVQGATEQFF. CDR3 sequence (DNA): TGTGCCAGCAGCTTAGTTCAGGGGGCGACTGAGCAGTTCTTC. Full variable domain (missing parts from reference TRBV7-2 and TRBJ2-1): GAGVSQSPSNKVTEKGKDVELRCDPISGHTALYWYRQSLGQGLEFLIYFQGNSAPDKSGLPSDRFSAERTGGSVSTLTIQRTQQEDSAVYLCASSLVQGATEQFFGPGTRLTVL.

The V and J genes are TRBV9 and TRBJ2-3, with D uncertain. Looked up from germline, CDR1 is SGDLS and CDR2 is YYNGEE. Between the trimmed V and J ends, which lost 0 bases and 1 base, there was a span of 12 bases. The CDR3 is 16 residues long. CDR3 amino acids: CASSVGVNVGTDTQYF. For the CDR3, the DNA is TGTGCCAGCAGCGTAGGAGTCAATGTAGGCACAGATACGCAGTATTTT.

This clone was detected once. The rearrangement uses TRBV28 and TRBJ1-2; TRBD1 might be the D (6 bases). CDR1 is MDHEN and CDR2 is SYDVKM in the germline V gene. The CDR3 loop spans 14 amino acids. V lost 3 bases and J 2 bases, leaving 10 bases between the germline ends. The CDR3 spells CASSFGTTNYGYTF. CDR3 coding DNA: TGTGCCAGCAGTTTTGGGACAACCAACTATGGCTACACCTTC.

The CDR3 DNA reads TGTGCCAGCCGCCTAGGACTAGCGGGGAACACCGGGGAGCTGTTTTTT. Translated: CASRLGLAGNTGELFF. The V and J genes are TRBV7-9 and TRBJ2-2, with 11 bases that match TRBD2. Trimming took 8 bases from V and 1 from J; bases not matched to a gene: 6. The CDR3 sequence is 16 residues long. CDR1 SEHNR and CDR2 FQNEAQ come from the germline V gene (reference sequence).

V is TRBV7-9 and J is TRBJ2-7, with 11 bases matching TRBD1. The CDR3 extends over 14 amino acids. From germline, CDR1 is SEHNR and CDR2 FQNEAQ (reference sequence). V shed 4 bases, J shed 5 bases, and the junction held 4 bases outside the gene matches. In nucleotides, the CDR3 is TGTGCCAGCAGCTCGGACAGGGGGCATCACGAGCAGTACTTC. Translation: CASSSDRGHHEQYF.

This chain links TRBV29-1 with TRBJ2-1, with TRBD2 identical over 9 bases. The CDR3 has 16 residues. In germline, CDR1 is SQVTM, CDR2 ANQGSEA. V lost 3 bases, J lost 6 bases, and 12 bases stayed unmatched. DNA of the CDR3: TGCAGCGTTGAGAGTGCCGGGACTAGCAGATTCAATGAGCAGTTCTTC. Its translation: CSVESAGTSRFNEQFF.

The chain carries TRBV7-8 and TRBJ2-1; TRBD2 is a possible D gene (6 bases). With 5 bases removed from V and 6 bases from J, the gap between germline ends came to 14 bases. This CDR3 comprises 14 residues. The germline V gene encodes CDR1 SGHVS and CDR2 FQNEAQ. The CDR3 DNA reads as TGTGCCAGCAGCCTGCCGGGGGTGGTCAATGAGCAGTTCTTC. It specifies CASSLPGVVNEQFF.